This entry describes one T cell receptor beta chain. These data come from a study of blood T cell repertoires in COVID-19. The overall study: Spain, Italy and the United States supplied samples that represented acute and convalescent COVID-19.

Trimming removed 2 bases from V and 0 bases from J, with 7 bases in between. The CDR3 sequence is 15 residues long. In germline, CDR1 is SNHLY, CDR2 FYNNEI. Profiling relied on immunoSEQ multiplex PCR, and the TCRdb table lists in-frame clones only, not all of them. The data contain roughly 70,000 clones, roughly 80% of them singletons. This TCR derives from a woman of 80 years or more with active or convalescent COVID-19. What was sequenced was peripheral blood. The V and J genes are TRBV2 and TRBJ2-2; tentatively, D is TRBD2 (5 bases). The CDR3 loop is CASSETRANTGELFF. CDR3 sequence (DNA): TGTGCCAGCAGTGAAACGCGGGCGAACACCGGGGAGCTGTTTTTT. Full variable domain (outside the CDR3, taken from reference TRBV2 and TRBJ2-2): EPEVTQTPSHQVTQMGQEVILRCVPISNHLYFYWYRQILGQKVEFLVSFYNNEISEKSEIFDDQFSVERPDGSNFTLKIRSTKLEDSAMYFCASSETRANTGELFFGEGSRLTVL.